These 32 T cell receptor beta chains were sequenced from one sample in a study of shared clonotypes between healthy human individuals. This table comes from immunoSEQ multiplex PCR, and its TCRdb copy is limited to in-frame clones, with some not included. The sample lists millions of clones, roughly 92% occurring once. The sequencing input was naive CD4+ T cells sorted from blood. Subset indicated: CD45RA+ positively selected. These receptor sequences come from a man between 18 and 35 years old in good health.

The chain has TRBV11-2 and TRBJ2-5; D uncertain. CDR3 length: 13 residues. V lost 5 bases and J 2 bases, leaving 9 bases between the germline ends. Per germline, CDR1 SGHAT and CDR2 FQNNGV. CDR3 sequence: CASSDRLQETQYF. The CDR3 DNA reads TGTGCCAGCAGCGATCGACTTCAAGAGACCCAGTACTTC.

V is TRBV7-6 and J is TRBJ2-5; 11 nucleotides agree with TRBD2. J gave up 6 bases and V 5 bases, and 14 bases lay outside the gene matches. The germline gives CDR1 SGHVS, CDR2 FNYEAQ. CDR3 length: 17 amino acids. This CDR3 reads CASSLRGGTSGGKTQYF. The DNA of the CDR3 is TGTGCCAGCAGCCTGCGGGGGGGGACTAGCGGAGGTAAGACCCAGTACTTC. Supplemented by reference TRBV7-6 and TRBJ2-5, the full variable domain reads GAGVSQSPRYKVTKRGQDVALRCDPISGHVSLYWYRQALGQGPEFLTYFNYEAQQDKSGLPNDRFSAERPEGSISTLTIQRTEQRDSAMYRCASSLRGGTSGGKTQYFGPGTRLLVL.

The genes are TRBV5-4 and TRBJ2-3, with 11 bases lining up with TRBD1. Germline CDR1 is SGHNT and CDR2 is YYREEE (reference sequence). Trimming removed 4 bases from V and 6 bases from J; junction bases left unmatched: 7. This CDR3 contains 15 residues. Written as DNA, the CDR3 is TGTGCCAGCAGCCCGCGGACAGGGGGCTTGGATACGCAGTATTTT. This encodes CASSPRTGGLDTQYF.

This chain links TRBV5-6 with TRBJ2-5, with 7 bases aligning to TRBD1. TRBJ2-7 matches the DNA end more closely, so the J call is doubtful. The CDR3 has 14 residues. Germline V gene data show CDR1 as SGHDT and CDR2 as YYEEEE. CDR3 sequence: CASSLDRGVYEQYF. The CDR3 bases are TGTGCCAGCAGCTTGGACAGGGGAGTCTACGAGCAGTACTTC.

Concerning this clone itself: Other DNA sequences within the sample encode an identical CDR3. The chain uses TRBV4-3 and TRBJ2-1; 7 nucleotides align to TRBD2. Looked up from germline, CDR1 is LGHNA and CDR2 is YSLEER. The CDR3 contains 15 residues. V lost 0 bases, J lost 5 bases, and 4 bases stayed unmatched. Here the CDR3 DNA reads TGCGCCAGCAGCCAAGAAGGGCTAGCGGACAATGAGCAGTTCTTC. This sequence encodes CASSQEGLADNEQFF.

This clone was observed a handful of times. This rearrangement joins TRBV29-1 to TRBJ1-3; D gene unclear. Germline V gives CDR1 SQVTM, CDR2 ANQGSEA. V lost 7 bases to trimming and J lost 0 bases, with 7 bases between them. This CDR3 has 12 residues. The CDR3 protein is CSARTSGNTIYF. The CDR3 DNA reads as TGCAGCGCCCGGACCTCTGGAAACACCATATATTTT.

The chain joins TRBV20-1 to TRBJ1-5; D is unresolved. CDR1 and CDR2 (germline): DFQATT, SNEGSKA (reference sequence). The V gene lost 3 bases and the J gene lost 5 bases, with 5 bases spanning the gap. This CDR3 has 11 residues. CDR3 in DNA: TGCAGTGCTAGCTGGGATCAGCCCCAGCATTTT. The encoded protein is CSASWDQPQHF.

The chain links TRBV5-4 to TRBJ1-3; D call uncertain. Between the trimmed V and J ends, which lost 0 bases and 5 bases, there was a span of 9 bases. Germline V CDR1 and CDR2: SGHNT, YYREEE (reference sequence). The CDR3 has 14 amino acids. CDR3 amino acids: CASSLARDRNTIYF. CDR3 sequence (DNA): TGTGCCAGCAGCTTGGCTCGAGATAGAAACACCATATATTTT.

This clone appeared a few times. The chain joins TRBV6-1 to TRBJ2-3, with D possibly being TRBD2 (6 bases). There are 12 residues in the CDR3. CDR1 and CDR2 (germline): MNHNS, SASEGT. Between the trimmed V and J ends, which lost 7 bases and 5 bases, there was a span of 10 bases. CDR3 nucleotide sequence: TGTGCCAGCACTAGGGGAGGAGATACGCAGTATTTT. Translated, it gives CASTRGGDTQYF.

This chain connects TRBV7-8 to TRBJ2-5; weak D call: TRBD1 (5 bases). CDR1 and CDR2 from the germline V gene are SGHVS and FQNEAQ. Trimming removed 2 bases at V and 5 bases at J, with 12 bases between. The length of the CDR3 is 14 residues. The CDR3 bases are TGTGCCAGCAGCTTACAAGGCAGGGCCGAGACCCAGTACTTC. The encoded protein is CASSLQGRAETQYF.

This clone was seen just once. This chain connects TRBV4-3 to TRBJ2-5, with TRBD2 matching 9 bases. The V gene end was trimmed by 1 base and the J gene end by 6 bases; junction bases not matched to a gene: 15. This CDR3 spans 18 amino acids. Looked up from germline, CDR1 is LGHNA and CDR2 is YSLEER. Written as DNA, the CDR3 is TGCGCCAGCAGCCAAGTAGCGGGGGCAGCTAGCGGGATGAAGACCCAGTACTTC. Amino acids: CASSQVAGAASGMKTQYF.

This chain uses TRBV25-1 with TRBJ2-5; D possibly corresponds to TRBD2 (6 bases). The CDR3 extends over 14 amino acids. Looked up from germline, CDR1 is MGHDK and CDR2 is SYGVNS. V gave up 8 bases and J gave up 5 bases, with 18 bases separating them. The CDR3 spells CASSKGGLGETQYF. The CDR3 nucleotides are TGTGCCAGCTCTAAGGGAGGCTTAGGGGAGACCCAGTACTTC.

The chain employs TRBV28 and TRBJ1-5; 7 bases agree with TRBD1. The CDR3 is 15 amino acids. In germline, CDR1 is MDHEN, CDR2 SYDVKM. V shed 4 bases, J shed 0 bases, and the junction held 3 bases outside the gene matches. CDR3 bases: TGTGCCAGCAGTTCGGGACAGTCTAGCAATCAGCCCCAGCATTTT. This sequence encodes CASSSGQSSNQPQHF.

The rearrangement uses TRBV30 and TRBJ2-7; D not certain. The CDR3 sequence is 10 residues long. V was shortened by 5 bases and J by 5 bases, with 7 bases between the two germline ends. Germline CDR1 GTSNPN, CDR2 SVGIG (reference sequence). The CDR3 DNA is TGTGCCTGGGGGTCCCACGAGCAGTACTTC. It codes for CAWGSHEQYF.

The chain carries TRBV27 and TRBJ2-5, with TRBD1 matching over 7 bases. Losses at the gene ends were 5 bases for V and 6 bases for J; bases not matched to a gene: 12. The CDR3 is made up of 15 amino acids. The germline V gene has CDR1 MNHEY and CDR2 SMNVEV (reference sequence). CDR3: CASSVRTGQGQTQYF. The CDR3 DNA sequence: TGTGCCAGCAGTGTCCGGACAGGTCAGGGGCAGACCCAGTACTTC.

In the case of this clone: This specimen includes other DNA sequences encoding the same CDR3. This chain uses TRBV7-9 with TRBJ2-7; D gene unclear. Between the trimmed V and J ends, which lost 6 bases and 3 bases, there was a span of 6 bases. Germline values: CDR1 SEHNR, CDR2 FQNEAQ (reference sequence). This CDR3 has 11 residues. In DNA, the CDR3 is TGTGCCAGCAGTTTCCACTACGAGCAGTACTTC. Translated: CASSFHYEQYF.

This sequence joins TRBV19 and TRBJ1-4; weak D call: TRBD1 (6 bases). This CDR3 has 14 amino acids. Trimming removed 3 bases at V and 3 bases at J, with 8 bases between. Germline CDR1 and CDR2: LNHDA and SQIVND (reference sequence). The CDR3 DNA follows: TGTGCCAGTAGTATGGGACAAGCTAATGAAAAACTGTTTTTT. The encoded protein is CASSMGQANEKLFF.

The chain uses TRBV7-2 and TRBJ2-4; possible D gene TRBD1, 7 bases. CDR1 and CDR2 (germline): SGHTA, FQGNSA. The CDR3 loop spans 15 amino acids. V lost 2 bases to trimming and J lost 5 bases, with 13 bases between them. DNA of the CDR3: TGTGCCAGCAGCTTAATGGGCAGGGGGGAAAACATTCAGTACTTC. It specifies CASSLMGRGENIQYF. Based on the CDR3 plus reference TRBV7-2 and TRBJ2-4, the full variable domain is GAGVSQSPSNKVTEKGKDVELRCDPISGHTALYWYRQSLGQGLEFLIYFQGNSAPDKSGLPSDRFSAERTGGSVSTLTIQRTQQEDSAVYLCASSLMGRGENIQYFGAGTRLSVL.

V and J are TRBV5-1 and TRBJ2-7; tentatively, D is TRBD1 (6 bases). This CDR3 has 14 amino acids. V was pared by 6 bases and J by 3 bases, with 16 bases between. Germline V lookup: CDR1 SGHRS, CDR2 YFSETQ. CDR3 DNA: TGCGCCAGCACACATTCCCCAGGGGTCTACGAGCAGTACTTC. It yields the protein CASTHSPGVYEQYF.

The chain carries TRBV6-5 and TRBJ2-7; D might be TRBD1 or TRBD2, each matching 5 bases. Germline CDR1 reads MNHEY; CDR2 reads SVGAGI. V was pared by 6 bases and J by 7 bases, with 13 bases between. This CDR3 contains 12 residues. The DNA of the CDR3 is TGTGCCAGCAGCCCGGGGCCACAGGAGCAGTACTTC. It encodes CASSPGPQEQYF.

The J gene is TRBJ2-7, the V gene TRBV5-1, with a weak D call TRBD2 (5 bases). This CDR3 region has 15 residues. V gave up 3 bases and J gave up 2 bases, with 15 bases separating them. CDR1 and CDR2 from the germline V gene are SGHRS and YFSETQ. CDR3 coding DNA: TGCGCCAGCAGCTCTGACGGTCGGGAACCCTACGAGCAGTACTTC. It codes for CASSSDGREPYEQYF.

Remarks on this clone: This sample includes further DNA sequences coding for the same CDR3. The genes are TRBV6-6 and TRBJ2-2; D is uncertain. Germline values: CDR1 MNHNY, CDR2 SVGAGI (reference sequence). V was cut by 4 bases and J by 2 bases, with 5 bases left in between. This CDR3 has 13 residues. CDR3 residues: CASSSPNTGELFF. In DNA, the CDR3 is TGTGCCAGCAGTTCCCCTAACACCGGGGAGCTGTTTTTT.

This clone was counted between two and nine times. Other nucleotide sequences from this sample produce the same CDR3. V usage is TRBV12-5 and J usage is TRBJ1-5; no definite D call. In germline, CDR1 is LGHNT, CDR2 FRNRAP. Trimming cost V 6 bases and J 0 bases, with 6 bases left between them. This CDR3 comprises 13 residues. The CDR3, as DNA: TGTGCTAGTGGCTTAGGTAGCAATCAGCCCCAGCATTTT. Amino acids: CASGLGSNQPQHF.

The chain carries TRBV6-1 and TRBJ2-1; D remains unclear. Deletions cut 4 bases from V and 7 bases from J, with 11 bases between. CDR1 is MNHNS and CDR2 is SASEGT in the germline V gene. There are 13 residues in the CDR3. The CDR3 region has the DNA TGTGCCAGCAGTGTTGGCTCCGGTAATGAGCAGTTCTTC. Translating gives CASSVGSGNEQFF.

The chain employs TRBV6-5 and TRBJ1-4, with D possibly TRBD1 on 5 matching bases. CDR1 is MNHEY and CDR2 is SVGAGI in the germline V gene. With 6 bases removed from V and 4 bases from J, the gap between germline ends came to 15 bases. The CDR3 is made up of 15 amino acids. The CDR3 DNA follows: TGTGCCAGCAGGAGCCCGGGACTGAATAATGAAAAACTGTTTTTT. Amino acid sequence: CASRSPGLNNEKLFF.

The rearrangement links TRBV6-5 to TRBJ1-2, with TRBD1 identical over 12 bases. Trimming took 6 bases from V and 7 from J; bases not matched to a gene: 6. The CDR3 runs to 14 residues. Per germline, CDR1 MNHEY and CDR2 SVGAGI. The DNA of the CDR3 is TGTGCCAGCAGCCCCGGGACAGGGGGCGGTGGCTACACCTTC. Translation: CASSPGTGGGGYTF.

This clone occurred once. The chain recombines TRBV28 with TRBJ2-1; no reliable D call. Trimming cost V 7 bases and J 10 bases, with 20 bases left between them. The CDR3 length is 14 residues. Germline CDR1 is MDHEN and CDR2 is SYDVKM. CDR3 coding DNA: TGTGCCAGCACACCAGGACGGGTTGCAAACGAGCAGTTCTTC. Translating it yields CASTPGRVANEQFF.

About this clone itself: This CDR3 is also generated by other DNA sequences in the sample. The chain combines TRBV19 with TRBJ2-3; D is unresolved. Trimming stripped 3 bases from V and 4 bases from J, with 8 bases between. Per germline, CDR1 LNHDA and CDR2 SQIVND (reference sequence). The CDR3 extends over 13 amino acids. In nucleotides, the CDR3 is TGTGCCAGTAGTATTGGTGGTCCAGATACGCAGTATTTT. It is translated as CASSIGGPDTQYF.

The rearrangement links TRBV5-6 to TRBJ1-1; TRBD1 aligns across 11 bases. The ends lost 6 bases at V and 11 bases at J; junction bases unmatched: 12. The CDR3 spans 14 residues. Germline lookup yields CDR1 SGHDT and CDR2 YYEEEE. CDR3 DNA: TGTGCCAGCACCAGGACAGGGGGCGGTTGGGCGGCTTTCTTT. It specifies CASTRTGGGWAAFF.

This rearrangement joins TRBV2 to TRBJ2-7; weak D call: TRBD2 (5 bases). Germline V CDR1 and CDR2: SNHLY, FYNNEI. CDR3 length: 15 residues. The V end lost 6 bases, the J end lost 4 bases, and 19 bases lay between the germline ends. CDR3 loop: CASSRRSERLYEQYF. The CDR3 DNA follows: TGTGCCAGCAGCAGGAGGTCGGAGCGGCTATACGAGCAGTACTTC. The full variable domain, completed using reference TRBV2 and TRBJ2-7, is EPEVTQTPSHQVTQMGQEVILRCVPISNHLYFYWYRQILGQKVEFLVSFYNNEISEKSEIFDDQFSVERPDGSNFTLKIRSTKLEDSAMYFCASSRRSERLYEQYFGPGTRLTVT.

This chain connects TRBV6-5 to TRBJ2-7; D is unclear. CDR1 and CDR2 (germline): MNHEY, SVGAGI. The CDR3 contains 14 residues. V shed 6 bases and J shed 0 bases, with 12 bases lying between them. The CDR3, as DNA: TGTGCCAGCAGGGCCTTAGGCGCCTCCTACGAGCAGTACTTC. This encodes CASRALGASYEQYF.

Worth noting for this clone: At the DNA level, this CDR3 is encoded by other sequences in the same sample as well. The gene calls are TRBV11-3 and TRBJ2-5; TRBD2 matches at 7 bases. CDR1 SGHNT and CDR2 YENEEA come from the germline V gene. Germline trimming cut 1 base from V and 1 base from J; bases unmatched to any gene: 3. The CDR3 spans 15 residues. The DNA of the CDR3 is TGTGCCAGCAGCTTAGGGGCGGGGGTCCAAGAGACCCAGTACTTC. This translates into CASSLGAGVQETQYF. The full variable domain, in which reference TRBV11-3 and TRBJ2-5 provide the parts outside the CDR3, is EAGVVQSPRYKIIEKKQPVAFWCNPISGHNTLYWYLQNLGQGPELLIRYENEEAVDDSQLPKDRFSAERLKGVDSTLKIQPAELGDSAVYLCASSLGAGVQETQYFGPGTRLLVL.